Following are 28 T cell receptor beta chains from one sample sequenced in a study of T cell repertoires in cytomegalovirus infection. These receptors have no known antigen. One entry per CDR3 protein results from TCRdb running MiXCR on the reads. The table lists approximately 990,000 distinct CDR3 sequences, roughly 30% of them singletons, with 13% in the top ten. Sequencing was performed on cultured CD8+ T cells from PBMCs, taken from culture after CMV antigen stimulation. Receptor source: a human donor in good health (CMV status not recorded). Some clones in this sample may be carry-over from other donors' samples.

The V call is TRBV24-1, the J call TRBJ2-5; D uncertain. This CDR3 contains 14 residues. V gave up 4 bases and J gave up 2 bases, with 10 bases separating them. Germline CDR1 is KGHDR and CDR2 is SFDVKD. The CDR3 is CATSDPGLQETQYF. CDR3 nucleotides: TGTGCCACCAGTGACCCGGGCCTTCAAGAGACCCAGTACTTC.

This clonotype was counted a few times. The chain has TRBV6-4 and TRBJ2-6, with 8 bases fitting TRBD1. Germline lookup yields CDR1 MRHNA and CDR2 SNTAGT. V dropped 4 bases and J dropped 15; count of bases not matched to a gene: 8. The CDR3 totals 13 residues. The CDR3 coding sequence is TGTGCCAGCAGTGTAGGCAGGGGGCGCGACCTGACTTTC. Translating it yields CASSVGRGRDLTF.

In its sample, this clonotype was seen many times. The chain is built from TRBV12-3 or TRBV12-4 and TRBJ2-1; D could derive from TRBD1 or TRBD2 (5 bases each). CDR3 length equals 15 residues. Trimming left V 7 bases short and J 0 bases short, with 13 bases between. The CDR3 is CASTSKGSSYNEQFF. CDR3 sequence (DNA): TGTGCCAGCACTTCTAAGGGGAGCTCCTACAATGAGCAGTTCTTC.

The chain has TRBV20-1 and TRBJ2-5; TRBD2 agrees at 8 bases. V was clipped by 1 base and J by 5 bases; unmatched bases: 6. CDR3 length: 14 residues. Germline CDR1 and CDR2: DFQATT and SNEGSKA (reference sequence). Written as DNA, the CDR3 is TGCAGTGCTAGAGTGTCGGGGGGGTGGGAGACCCAGTACTTC. This gives the protein CSARVSGGWETQYF.

This clonotype was found a few times. This sequence joins TRBV12-3 or TRBV12-4 and TRBJ2-1, with TRBD2 identical over 11 bases. The V segment lost 7 bases and the J segment 2 bases; nucleotides outside the gene matches: 7. CDR3 size: 16 residues. CDR3 sequence reads: CASTLAGGIPYNEQFF. The CDR3 nucleotides read TGTGCCAGCACCCTAGCGGGGGGAATCCCCTACAATGAGCAGTTCTTC.

The V call is TRBV15, the J call TRBJ2-3; D gene ambiguous. This CDR3 spans 15 amino acids. Germline V gene data show CDR1 as LNHNV and CDR2 as YYDKDF (reference sequence). V gave up 0 bases and J gave up 4 bases, with 11 bases separating them. CDR3: CATSRESARADTQYF. As DNA, the CDR3 is TGTGCCACCAGCAGAGAATCTGCCCGGGCAGATACGCAGTATTTT.

The chain has TRBV20-1 and TRBJ2-1; D possibly corresponds to TRBD2 (6 bases). Germline values: CDR1 DFQATT, CDR2 SNEGSKA (reference sequence). V lost 6 bases and J 0 bases, leaving 15 bases between the germline ends. The CDR3 has 15 amino acids. The chain's CDR3 is CSARGGESSYNEQFF. CDR3 in DNA: TGCAGTGCAAGGGGCGGGGAAAGCTCCTACAATGAGCAGTTCTTC.

On this clonotype: A much larger clone differs from this one at a single base, so this may be a read error. This chain connects TRBV7-2 to TRBJ2-3; possibly TRBD2 for D (6 bases). This CDR3 is built from 15 residues. CDR1 is SGHTA, CDR2 FQGNSA, per germline. Between the trimmed V and J ends, which lost 5 bases and 0 bases, there was a span of 12 bases. CDR3 coding DNA: TGTGCCAGCAGCCGGGACTGGGCTAGCACAGATACGCAGTATTTT. Encoded protein: CASSRDWASTDTQYF.

This clonotype turned up a few times. The chain employs TRBV6-6 and TRBJ1-2, with 7 bases that match TRBD1. V was clipped by 2 bases and J by 4 bases; unmatched bases: 7. The CDR3 extends over 15 amino acids. In germline, CDR1 is MNHNY, CDR2 SVGAGI (reference sequence). CDR3 in amino acids: CASSYPGQDLYGYTF. The DNA for the CDR3 is TGTGCCAGCAGTTACCCCGGACAGGATCTCTATGGCTACACCTTC.

The chain employs TRBV19 and TRBJ2-2, with 11 bases lining up with TRBD2. Trimming took 5 bases from V and 5 from J; bases not matched to a gene: 7. The germline V gene encodes CDR1 LNHDA and CDR2 SQIVND (reference sequence). The CDR3 is 16 residues long. The CDR3 DNA is TGTGCCAGTAGTCCTGAGACTAGCGGGGTAACCGGGGAGCTGTTTTTT. Its protein product is CASSPETSGVTGELFF.

This clonotype was found many times. V is TRBV7-8 and J is TRBJ2-3, with D unresolved. V was shortened by 3 bases and J by 7 bases, with 8 bases between the two germline ends. There are 12 residues in the CDR3. CDR1 is SGHVS, CDR2 FQNEAQ, per germline. CDR3 DNA: TGTGCCAGCAGCTTGGGCGACCATACGCAGTATTTT. Translating it yields CASSLGDHTQYF.

This clonotype was counted a few times. The V and J genes are TRBV4-1 and TRBJ1-4; D is possibly TRBD1 (5 bases). Germline V gives CDR1 MGHRA, CDR2 YSYEKL. This CDR3 comprises 20 residues. V was shortened by 6 bases and J by 7 bases, with 33 bases between the two germline ends. The CDR3 DNA reads TGCGCCAGCAGTCGCGAGGTTCGCCACAGCTCCGGACCCGGGGGTGAAAAACTGTTTTTT. Translating gives CASSREVRHSSGPGGEKLFF.

This clonotype has just a few counts. The chain has TRBV27 and TRBJ1-1; TRBD1 is a possible D gene (5 bases). CDR1 is MNHEY, CDR2 SMNVEV, per germline (reference sequence). This CDR3 spans 16 amino acids. Trimming cost V 8 bases and J 1 base, with 20 bases left between them. CDR3: CASSFGVGAWNTEAFF. CDR3 bases: TGTGCCAGCTCGTTTGGGGTAGGGGCGTGGAACACTGAAGCTTTCTTT.

J is TRBJ1-4 and V is TRBV28, with 7 bases identical to TRBD1. J lost 0 bases, V lost 5 bases, and 6 bases had no gene match. The CDR3 length is 16 residues. CDR1 is MDHEN, CDR2 SYDVKM, per germline. The CDR3 here is CASSHGQAATNEKLFF. In DNA form, the CDR3 reads TGTGCCAGCAGTCACGGACAGGCTGCAACTAATGAAAAACTGTTTTTT. Using reference TRBV28 and TRBJ1-4 for the parts outside the CDR3, the full variable domain is DVKVTQSSRYLVKRTGEKVFLECVQDMDHENMFWYRQDPGLGLRLIYFSYDVKMKEKGDIPEGYSVSREKKERFSLILESASTNQTSMYLCASSHGQAATNEKLFFGSGTQLSVL.

This clonotype was recorded only once. The J gene is TRBJ1-2, the V gene TRBV9; D is possibly TRBD1 (6 bases). The V end lost 3 bases, the J end lost 8 bases, and 23 bases lay between the germline ends. The CDR3 loop spans 16 amino acids. CDR1 and CDR2 from the germline V gene are SGDLS and YYNGEE. This CDR3 reads CASSEGYMTGSLGYTF. The CDR3 coding sequence is TGTGCCAGCAGCGAGGGATATATGACAGGCAGCCTAGGCTACACCTTC.

This clonotype was picked up many times. This chain uses TRBV4-1 with TRBJ2-7; 7 bases are shared with TRBD1. J gave up 4 bases and V 1 base, and 10 bases lay outside the gene matches. This CDR3 is built from 16 residues. Looked up from germline, CDR1 is MGHRA and CDR2 is YSYEKL. In DNA, the CDR3 is TGCGCCAGCAGCCAAGGGGGACAGACCCTTGCTTACGAGCAGTACTTC. Translating gives CASSQGGQTLAYEQYF.

In its sample, this clonotype was seen a few times. The rearrangement links TRBV4-1 to TRBJ2-3; TRBD2 aligns across 10 bases. V trimming: 0 bases; J trimming: 6 bases; junction bases outside the gene matches: 9. Looked up from germline, CDR1 is MGHRA and CDR2 is YSYEKL. The CDR3 totals 17 residues. For the CDR3, the DNA is TGCGCCAGCAGCCAAGATCCTAGCGGGGGTATGGAGGATACGCAGTATTTT. Its protein product is CASSQDPSGGMEDTQYF.

This clonotype was seen repeatedly, ten times or more. V gene TRBV10-3 combines with J gene TRBJ1-5; D gene uncertain. The V end lost 4 bases, the J end lost 3 bases, and 10 bases lay between the germline ends. The CDR3 consists of 14 residues. Germline V gives CDR1 ENHRY, CDR2 SYGVKD. This CDR3 is CAISVTYSNQPQHF. DNA for the CDR3: TGTGCCATCAGTGTGACATATTCCAATCAGCCCCAGCATTTT.

This rearrangement joins TRBV7-8 to TRBJ1-2, with 7 bases lining up with TRBD1. This CDR3 is built from 17 residues. The V and J ends lost 0 bases and 2 bases, in that order; junction bases with no gene match: 9. Germline values: CDR1 SGHVS, CDR2 FQNEAQ. This CDR3 reads CASSLAQGGRLNYGYTF. CDR3 DNA sequence: TGTGCCAGCAGCTTAGCGCAAGGGGGCCGACTCAACTATGGCTACACCTTC.

This clonotype has just a few counts. The CDR3, as DNA: TGTGCCAGCAGCTCCAGCCCCCCGGCGGGGGGGCCCCCAGATACGCAGTATTTT. Protein: CASSSSPPAGGPPDTQYF. The rearrangement uses TRBV7-9 and TRBJ2-3, with 9 bases identical to TRBD2. CDR3 length: 18 amino acids. Germline-derived CDR1 and CDR2 are SEHNR and FQNEAQ (reference sequence). J lost 4 bases, V lost 4 bases, and 15 bases had no gene match.

The chain couples TRBV2 to TRBJ2-1, with unresolved D. Germline assignment: CDR1 SNHLY and CDR2 FYNNEI. This CDR3 has 14 residues. V lost 8 bases and J 6 bases, leaving 17 bases between the germline ends. The CDR3 DNA follows: TGTGCCAGCGCGAACCCCAGAACGGGCAATGAGCAGTTCTTC. Protein: CASANPRTGNEQFF. Complete variable domain (other parts from reference TRBV2 and TRBJ2-1): EPEVTQTPSHQVTQMGQEVILRCVPISNHLYFYWYRQILGQKVEFLVSFYNNEISEKSEIFDDQFSVERPDGSNFTLKIRSTKLEDSAMYFCASANPRTGNEQFFGPGTRLTVL.

This clonotype turned up a few times. V and J are TRBV12-3 or TRBV12-4 and TRBJ1-3; unclear D gene. Trimming pared 8 bases from V and 0 bases from J, leaving 5 bases between. There are 12 residues in the CDR3. The CDR3 nucleotides are TGTGCCAGCCCCTTCTCTGGAAACACCATATATTTT. Translating it yields CASPFSGNTIYF.

This clonotype was detected only a few times. This chain joins TRBV27 and TRBJ1-6, with 7 bases matching TRBD1. V lost 7 bases, J lost 9 bases, and 3 bases stayed unmatched. CDR3 length: 12 residues. From germline, CDR1 is MNHEY and CDR2 SMNVEV (reference sequence). CDR3 in DNA: TGTGCCAGCACAGGGGGTATTTCACCCCTCCACTTT. Residues: CASTGGISPLHF.

In this sample, this clonotype turned up once. The genes are TRBV7-3 and TRBJ2-1, with unresolved D. The CDR3 consists of 14 residues. Germline loops: CDR1 SGHTA, CDR2 FQGTGA. V dropped 9 bases and J dropped 5 bases, with 17 bases sitting between them. DNA for the CDR3: TGTGCCAGTAGAGGACCTACGACCCACAATGAGCAGTTCTTC. It encodes CASRGPTTHNEQFF.

The J gene is TRBJ2-2, the V gene TRBV6-5; possible D gene TRBD1, 6 bases. Trimming took off 2 bases at V and 6 bases at J, with 13 bases between the two ends. The length of the CDR3 is 15 residues. The germline V gene encodes CDR1 MNHEY and CDR2 SVGAGI. The CDR3 coding sequence is TGTGCCAGCAGTTACGGGCAGGGGTACGCCGGGGAGCTGTTTTTT. This translates into CASSYGQGYAGELFF.

This clonotype appeared many times. This rearrangement joins TRBV7-2 to TRBJ2-1; D gene ambiguous. Germline V gives CDR1 SGHTA, CDR2 FQGNSA. There are 14 residues in the CDR3. Trimming cost V 2 bases and J 2 bases, with 7 bases left between them. The CDR3 sequence: CASSLMHPYNEQFF. In DNA, the CDR3 is TGTGCCAGCAGCTTAATGCACCCCTACAATGAGCAGTTCTTC.

Ten or more counts support this clonotype. The V and J genes are TRBV7-2 and TRBJ1-2, with D hard to call. Germline loops: CDR1 SGHTA, CDR2 FQGNSA. V dropped 4 bases and J dropped 0 bases, with 12 bases sitting between them. The CDR3 extends over 15 amino acids. CDR3 DNA sequence: TGTGCCAGCAGCTCGTCCTACACAGCTAACTATGGCTACACCTTC. Translation gives CASSSSYTANYGYTF. Filled out from reference TRBV7-2 and TRBJ1-2, the complete variable domain reads GAGVSQSPSNKVTEKGKDVELRCDPISGHTALYWYRQSLGQGLEFLIYFQGNSAPDKSGLPSDRFSAERTGGSVSTLTIQRTQQEDSAVYLCASSSSYTANYGYTFGSGTRLTVV.

The CDR3 DNA sequence: TGTGCCAGCAGCTGGGGGCGTACCTATAATTCACCCCTCCACTTT. Protein product: CASSWGRTYNSPLHF. V is TRBV7-2 and J is TRBJ1-6, with a possible D match to TRBD1 (6 bases). Trimming took off 4 bases at V and 2 bases at J, with 9 bases between the two ends. The length of the CDR3 is 15 residues. The germline V gene has CDR1 SGHTA and CDR2 FQGNSA.